These 5 T cell receptor beta chains were sequenced from one sample in a study of cytomegalovirus exposure and HLA in healthy donors. PCR used 60 Vbeta primers and 13 Jbeta primers. The assay was immunoSEQ multiplex PCR, and TCRdb's table has in-frame clones only and misses some. This sample has approximately 130,000 clones, with 8.9% found just once. The sample comprised PBMCs. These receptors originate from a woman in her thirties or forties in good health and CMV-seropositive.

The sample holds a few counts of this clone. This chain connects TRBV6-1 to TRBJ2-7, with D possibly TRBD1 on 5 matching bases. Germline V gives CDR1 MNHNS, CDR2 SASEGT. Trimming shortened V by 7 bases and J by 2 bases, and 15 bases separated the two germline ends. The CDR3 has 14 amino acids. The CDR3 region is CASKVAAGTYEQYF. CDR3 bases: TGTGCCAGCAAGGTGGCGGCAGGGACCTACGAGCAGTACTTC.

The chain employs TRBV21-1 and TRBJ2-5; TRBD1, as called in the table, went unchecked against the DNA. TRBV21-1 is listed as a pseudogene. The length of the CDR3 is 14 residues. The CDR3 bases are TGTGCCAGCAGCAATAGAACAGGGGGAGAGACCCAGTACTTC. Translating it yields CASSNRTGGETQYF.

The chain recombines TRBV5-6 with TRBJ2-7, with TRBD2 matching 8 bases. The V gene's germline CDR1 is SGHDT and CDR2 YYEEEE. J was trimmed by 3 bases and V by 1 base; bases with no gene match: 9. The CDR3 length is 16 residues. The CDR3 DNA is TGTGCCAGCAGCTTGTTCGGCGGGGGGAGGATCTACGAGCAGTACTTC. Amino acid sequence: CASSLFGGGRIYEQYF. The whole variable domain, remainder taken from reference TRBV5-6 and TRBJ2-7, is DAGVTQSPTHLIKTRGQQVTLRCSPKSGHDTVSWYQQALGQGPQFIFQYYEEEERQRGNFPDRFSGHQFPNYSSELNVNALLLGDSALYLCASSLFGGGRIYEQYFGPGTRLTVT.

This clone has only a few counts. The chain employs TRBV5-5 and TRBJ1-1; 9 bases fit TRBD1. With 4 bases clipped from V and 3 bases from J, the junction kept 7 bases outside the gene matches. This CDR3 region has 15 residues. Germline lookup yields CDR1 SGHKS and CDR2 YYEKEE (reference sequence). The CDR3 region has the DNA TGTGCCAGCAGCCCCGACACAGGGGGCTACACTGAAGCTTTCTTT. It is translated as CASSPDTGGYTEAFF. Drawing the rest from reference TRBV5-5 and TRBJ1-1, the complete variable domain is DAGVTQSPTHLIKTRGQQVTLRCSPISGHKSVSWYQQVLGQGPQFIFQYYEKEERGRGNFPDRFSARQFPNYSSELNVNALLLGDSALYLCASSPDTGGYTEAFFGQGTRLTVV.

The chain joins TRBV6-4 to TRBJ2-2; D remains unclear. Germline CDR1 is MRHNA and CDR2 is SNTAGT. This CDR3 contains 13 residues. V lost 0 bases to trimming and J lost 4 bases, with 3 bases between them. In nucleotides, the CDR3 is TGTGCCAGCAGTGACTCGGCCACCGGGGAGCTGTTTTTT. Encoded protein: CASSDSATGELFF.